This TCR beta chain derives from a study of blood T cell repertoires in COVID-19. The CDR3 is made up of 13 amino acids. Trimming removed 9 bases at V and 8 bases at J, with 17 bases between. Germline CDR1 is LNHDA and CDR2 is SQIVND (reference sequence). This table comes from immunoSEQ multiplex PCR, and its TCRdb copy is limited to in-frame clones, with some not included. The data contain 450,000 or so clones, nearly 90% of them seen just once; the ten biggest clones take up around 0.92%. Those enrolled in Seattle joined during active infection and were followed longitudinally afterward. The sequenced sample consisted of peripheral blood. The chain joins TRBV19 to TRBJ2-1, with D hard to call. The origin of this receptor is a man younger than 35 with COVID-19, enrolled during active disease. CDR3 in amino acids: CASSLRSWDEQFF. Here the CDR3 DNA reads TGTGCCAGCTCCCTGCGGTCGTGGGATGAGCAGTTCTTC.